This T cell receptor (beta chain) was documented in a study of shared clonotypes between healthy human individuals. Deep-level running was used for the assay. TCRdb keeps only in-frame clones here, not all; method: immunoSEQ multiplex PCR. The sample includes roughly 1,000,000 clones, about four fifths of them seen just once. The CDR3 is 14 amino acids. Trimming stripped 6 bases from V and 0 bases from J, with 9 bases between. CDR1 SGHVS and CDR2 FQNEAQ come from the germline V gene. The rearrangement joins TRBV7-8 to TRBJ1-3, with D uncertain. This clonotype originated in a man aged 18 to 29 in good health. Some clones in this sample may be carry-over from other donors' samples. Sequenced: memory CD4+ T cells from PBMCs. Subset meaning: CD45RA-negative fraction. CDR3 loop: CASSVVSSGNTIYF. DNA of the CDR3: TGTGCCAGCAGTGTCGTCAGCTCTGGAAACACCATATATTTT.